The clone carrying this T cell receptor beta chain has at least ten counts. Its target is unknown. This specimen belongs to a study of metastatic and nonmetastatic thyroid tumors. As for the study in general: Patients with malignant and benign thyroid disease provided blood and tumor or nodule tissue, whose repertoires were compared. Findings and caveats of the study: A significant increase in TCR beta diversity was reportedly seen in malignant thyroid tumors relative to benign nodules, in blood and tumor.

All patients were treatment-naive before thyroid surgery. CDR3 size: 10 residues. Germline V gives CDR1 SQVTM, CDR2 ANQGSEA. V was cut by 5 bases and J by 3 bases, with 5 bases left in between. Under the authors' procedure: Variation in CDR3 across clinicopathological groups served as the basis for constructing a distant-metastasis classifier in papillary thyroid cancer. TCRdb re-called the PCR reads with MiXCR. These V and J calls originate from TCRdb's pipeline instead of the authors' own analysis. The profile covers around 16,000 clones, with around a third appearing a single time and approximately 11% taken by the ten largest.

Sequencing was done on a sample of tumor tissue. The receptor was derived from a male donor with papillary thyroid cancer or a benign thyroid nodule (not recorded which). Some clones in this sample may be carry-over from other donors' samples. The genes are TRBV29-1 and TRBJ2-7; no clear D. The CDR3 bases are TGCAGCGTTCAGGACTACGAGCAGTACTTC. Protein product: CSVQDYEQYF.